This is a list of T cell receptor beta chains from one sample in a study of T cell responses to AZD1222 COVID-19 vaccine. Here immunoSEQ multiplex PCR was the method, and the copy in TCRdb shows in-frame clones only, minus some. This sample carries about 140,000 clones, more than 75% of them seen once, and the ten largest clones take over 3%. Specimen: peripheral blood, collected 28 days after the second AZD1222 dose. The source is an adult who received the AZD1222 COVID-19 vaccine. Both conserved end residues are part of each CDR3. Fields, in order: V gene, D gene, J gene, clone size, CDR3 protein, CDR3 DNA. The D gene is left open where the match is weak. Only some rows state a clone size, as once, few, many or a class for expanded clones.

v_gene: TRBV28
d_gene: TRBD1
j_gene: TRBJ1-5
abundance: NA
CDR3aa: CASRSQGAGQPQHF
CDR3nt: TGTGCCAGCAGATCTCAGGGGGCTGGTCAGCCCCAGCATTTT

v_gene: TRBV2
d_gene: TRBD2
j_gene: TRBJ2-6
abundance: NA
CDR3aa: CASTTGGNGGANVLTF
CDR3nt: TGTGCCAGCACCACGGGGGGAAATGGTGGGGCCAACGTCCTGACTTTC

v_gene: TRBV2
d_gene: NA
j_gene: TRBJ2-2
abundance: NA
CDR3aa: CASSVRTLPGELFF
CDR3nt: TGTGCCAGCAGTGTCCGTACCCTCCCCGGGGAGCTGTTTTTT

v_gene: TRBV7-9
d_gene: NA
j_gene: TRBJ1-5
abundance: NA
CDR3aa: CASSLGGVLQPQHF
CDR3nt: TGTGCCAGCAGCTTAGGGGGGGTCCTTCAGCCCCAGCATTTT

v_gene: TRBV9
d_gene: NA
j_gene: TRBJ1-4
abundance: NA
CDR3aa: CASSGGTQGEKLFF
CDR3nt: TGTGCCAGCAGCGGAGGGACTCAGGGTGAAAAACTGTTTTTT

v_gene: TRBV7-3
d_gene: NA
j_gene: TRBJ2-3
abundance: NA
CDR3aa: CASSFIVGVSDTQYF
CDR3nt: TGTGCCAGCAGCTTTATAGTGGGAGTTTCAGATACGCAGTATTTT

v_gene: TRBV5-6
d_gene: TRBD2
j_gene: TRBJ2-7
abundance: NA
CDR3aa: CASSPTLLAGASYEQYF
CDR3nt: TGTGCCAGCAGCCCAACCCTGCTAGCGGGGGCCTCCTACGAGCAGTACTTC

v_gene: TRBV7-3
d_gene: NA
j_gene: TRBJ2-1
abundance: NA
CDR3aa: CASSSQGASYNEQFF
CDR3nt: TGTGCCAGCAGCTCACAGGGCGCGTCCTACAATGAGCAGTTCTTC

v_gene: TRBV14
d_gene: TRBD2
j_gene: TRBJ2-3
abundance: NA
CDR3aa: CASNGAGGDTQYF
CDR3nt: TGTGCCAGCAATGGCGCGGGGGGAGATACGCAGTATTTT

v_gene: TRBV6-2/TRBV6-3
d_gene: NA
j_gene: TRBJ1-4
abundance: NA
CDR3aa: CASSSITRANEKLFF
CDR3nt: TGTGCCAGCAGCTCGATTACCAGGGCTAATGAAAAACTGTTTTTT

v_gene: TRBV19
d_gene: NA
j_gene: TRBJ1-1
abundance: NA
CDR3aa: CASSRGLNSNTEAFF
CDR3nt: TGTGCCAGTAGCCGGGGGCTCAACAGCAACACTGAAGCTTTCTTT

v_gene: TRBV7-2
d_gene: NA
j_gene: TRBJ1-5
abundance: NA
CDR3aa: CASSMGSNQPQHF
CDR3nt: TGTGCCAGCAGCATGGGGAGCAATCAGCCCCAGCATTTT

v_gene: TRBV18
d_gene: NA
j_gene: TRBJ1-4
abundance: NA
CDR3aa: CASSPGRQEEKLFF
CDR3nt: TGTGCCAGCTCACCGGGACGACAGGAGGAAAAACTGTTTTTT

v_gene: TRBV28
d_gene: TRBD2
j_gene: TRBJ2-5
abundance: NA
CDR3aa: CASSLSSSGKETQYF
CDR3nt: TGTGCCAGCAGTTTATCTTCTAGCGGTAAAGAGACCCAGTACTTC

v_gene: TRBV5-6
d_gene: NA
j_gene: TRBJ1-2
abundance: few
CDR3aa: CASSPGISERGYTF
CDR3nt: TGTGCCAGCAGCCCGGGTATATCGGAGAGGGGCTACACCTTC

v_gene: TRBV30
d_gene: NA
j_gene: TRBJ2-5
abundance: NA
CDR3aa: CASSLGETQYF
CDR3nt: TGTGCCTCGAGCCTGGGGGAGACCCAGTACTTC

v_gene: TRBV19
d_gene: NA
j_gene: TRBJ2-2
abundance: NA
CDR3aa: CASSIDRWGTGELFF
CDR3nt: TGTGCCAGTAGTATAGATCGATGGGGGACCGGGGAGCTGTTTTTT

v_gene: TRBV9
d_gene: NA
j_gene: TRBJ1-1
abundance: NA
CDR3aa: CASSVGLSFGENTEAFF
CDR3nt: TGTGCCAGCAGCGTAGGACTGAGTTTCGGGGAAAACACTGAAGCTTTCTTT

v_gene: TRBV7-9
d_gene: TRBD1
j_gene: TRBJ1-1
abundance: NA
CDR3aa: CASSLTTGEGAFF
CDR3nt: TGTGCCAGCAGCTTGACCACAGGGGAGGGAGCTTTCTTT

v_gene: TRBV7-3
d_gene: TRBD1
j_gene: TRBJ2-3
abundance: NA
CDR3aa: CASSLGTDSPTQYF
CDR3nt: TGTGCCAGCAGCCTCGGGACAGACTCACCTACGCAGTATTTT

v_gene: TRBV15
d_gene: NA
j_gene: TRBJ1-4
abundance: few
CDR3aa: CATSRGPLEKLFF
CDR3nt: TGTGCCACCAGCAGAGGCCCTCTTGAAAAACTGTTTTTT

v_gene: TRBV2
d_gene: NA
j_gene: TRBJ1-5
abundance: NA
CDR3aa: CASQTENQPQHF
CDR3nt: TGTGCCAGTCAGACAGAAAATCAGCCCCAGCATTTT

v_gene: TRBV27
d_gene: NA
j_gene: TRBJ1-2
abundance: NA
CDR3aa: CASSWTANYGYTF
CDR3nt: TGTGCCAGCAGTTGGACAGCTAACTATGGCTACACCTTC

v_gene: TRBV27
d_gene: TRBD1
j_gene: TRBJ1-2
abundance: NA
CDR3aa: CASSLSLTGGKGYTF
CDR3nt: TGTGCCAGCAGTTTATCCCTTACAGGGGGCAAGGGCTACACCTTC

v_gene: TRBV27
d_gene: TRBD1
j_gene: TRBJ2-2
abundance: many
CDR3aa: CASGTQRTGGTTGELFF
CDR3nt: TGTGCCAGCGGGACTCAGCGGACAGGGGGAACCACCGGGGAGCTGTTTTTT

v_gene: TRBV7-9
d_gene: TRBD1
j_gene: TRBJ1-1
abundance: NA
CDR3aa: CASSWEKGGEGSEAFF
CDR3nt: TGTGCCAGCAGCTGGGAAAAAGGGGGCGAGGGCTCTGAAGCTTTCTTT

v_gene: TRBV5-4
d_gene: TRBD1
j_gene: TRBJ1-1
abundance: few
CDR3aa: CASSPPGQAGTEAFF
CDR3nt: TGTGCCAGCAGCCCCCCCGGACAGGCGGGAACTGAAGCTTTCTTT

v_gene: TRBV15
d_gene: TRBD1
j_gene: TRBJ2-3
abundance: NA
CDR3aa: CATSRDGGQRTNTQYF
CDR3nt: TGTGCCACCAGCAGAGATGGGGGACAGAGGACAAATACGCAGTATTTT

v_gene: TRBV19
d_gene: TRBD2
j_gene: TRBJ2-1
abundance: few
CDR3aa: CASTVGGRGGREQFF
CDR3nt: TGTGCCAGTACCGTTGGCGGGAGAGGTGGTCGAGAGCAGTTCTTC

v_gene: TRBV5-1
d_gene: TRBD2
j_gene: TRBJ2-7
abundance: NA
CDR3aa: CASSLTSGGVYEQYF
CDR3nt: TGCGCCAGCAGCTTGACTAGCGGGGGGGTCTACGAGCAGTACTTC

v_gene: TRBV7-6
d_gene: NA
j_gene: TRBJ2-5
abundance: NA
CDR3aa: CASSLAARDETQYF
CDR3nt: TGTGCCAGCAGCTTAGCGGCGAGGGACGAGACCCAGTACTTC

v_gene: TRBV7-2
d_gene: TRBD1
j_gene: TRBJ1-5
abundance: NA
CDR3aa: CASSLGGTGAQPQHF
CDR3nt: TGTGCCAGCAGCTTAGGGGGGACAGGGGCTCAGCCCCAGCATTTT

v_gene: TRBV3-1/TRBV3-2
d_gene: NA
j_gene: TRBJ1-5
abundance: NA
CDR3aa: CASSQYSAQPQHF
CDR3nt: TGTGCCAGCAGCCAGTACAGCGCCCAGCCCCAGCATTTT

v_gene: TRBV19
d_gene: TRBD2
j_gene: TRBJ2-1
abundance: NA
CDR3aa: CASSMTSGSYNEQFF
CDR3nt: TGTGCCAGTAGTATGACTAGCGGGAGCTACAATGAGCAGTTCTTC

v_gene: TRBV7-9
d_gene: NA
j_gene: TRBJ1-1
abundance: NA
CDR3aa: CASSPRGTTLLQAFF
CDR3nt: TGTGCCAGCAGCCCCCGGGGGACCACCCTCCTTCAAGCTTTCTTT

v_gene: TRBV6-2/TRBV6-3
d_gene: NA
j_gene: TRBJ2-1
abundance: NA
CDR3aa: CASSLNPAYNEQFF
CDR3nt: TGTGCCAGCAGTCTTAATCCGGCCTACAATGAGCAGTTCTTC

v_gene: TRBV28
d_gene: NA
j_gene: TRBJ1-6
abundance: few
CDR3aa: CASTLGGGADNSPLHF
CDR3nt: TGTGCCAGCACCCTCGGGGGGGGCGCCGATAATTCACCCCTCCACTTT

v_gene: TRBV7-2
d_gene: NA
j_gene: TRBJ1-5
abundance: NA
CDR3aa: CASSLRSGEQPQHF
CDR3nt: TGTGCCAGCAGCCTGAGGTCGGGGGAACAGCCCCAGCATTTT

v_gene: TRBV4-1
d_gene: NA
j_gene: TRBJ2-2
abundance: NA
CDR3aa: CASSQGEPNTGELFF
CDR3nt: TGCGCCAGCAGCCAAGGAGAGCCGAACACCGGGGAGCTGTTTTTT

v_gene: TRBV5-1
d_gene: NA
j_gene: TRBJ2-7
abundance: NA
CDR3aa: CASSLGDLSTYEQYF
CDR3nt: TGCGCCAGCAGCTTGGGGGACCTATCTACCTACGAGCAGTACTTC

v_gene: TRBV18
d_gene: NA
j_gene: TRBJ2-7
abundance: NA
CDR3aa: CASSPFQPQGYYEQYF
CDR3nt: TGTGCCAGCTCACCATTCCAACCGCAGGGATACTACGAGCAGTACTTC

v_gene: TRBV24-1
d_gene: TRBD2
j_gene: TRBJ2-3
abundance: NA
CDR3aa: CATSGGAGEVTDTQYF
CDR3nt: TGTGCCACCAGTGGCGGCGCGGGGGAAGTGACAGATACGCAGTATTTT

v_gene: TRBV5-4
d_gene: NA
j_gene: TRBJ1-1
abundance: NA
CDR3aa: CASSFPGGNTEAFF
CDR3nt: TGTGCCAGCAGCTTCCCGGGGGGAAACACTGAAGCTTTCTTT

v_gene: TRBV10-2
d_gene: NA
j_gene: TRBJ1-1
abundance: NA
CDR3aa: CASSVEEASGEAFF
CDR3nt: TGCGCCAGCAGTGTGGAGGAGGCATCAGGTGAAGCTTTCTTT

v_gene: TRBV2
d_gene: NA
j_gene: TRBJ2-5
abundance: NA
CDR3aa: CASSDGAAETQYF
CDR3nt: TGTGCCAGCAGTGATGGGGCAGCAGAGACCCAGTACTTC

v_gene: TRBV3-1/TRBV3-2
d_gene: TRBD2
j_gene: TRBJ2-1
abundance: once
CDR3aa: CASRRGLAGDNEQFF
CDR3nt: TGTGCCAGCAGACGCGGACTAGCGGGAGACAATGAGCAGTTCTTC

v_gene: TRBV28
d_gene: TRBD2
j_gene: TRBJ2-3
abundance: NA
CDR3aa: CASSSAGISTDTQYF
CDR3nt: TGTGCCAGCAGTTCAGCGGGGATAAGCACAGATACGCAGTATTTT

v_gene: TRBV28
d_gene: NA
j_gene: TRBJ2-6
abundance: NA
CDR3aa: CASSPLPPGALLSGANVLTF
CDR3nt: TGTGCCAGCAGTCCCCTGCCCCCAGGAGCTCTCCTCTCTGGGGCCAACGTCCTGACTTTC

v_gene: TRBV7-2
d_gene: NA
j_gene: TRBJ1-2
abundance: NA
CDR3aa: CASSLNLANYGYTF
CDR3nt: TGTGCCAGCAGCTTAAACCTAGCTAACTATGGCTACACCTTC

v_gene: TRBV3-1/TRBV3-2
d_gene: NA
j_gene: TRBJ1-4
abundance: NA
CDR3aa: CASSPLAGLFF
CDR3nt: TGTGCCAGCAGCCCGTTAGCCGGTCTGTTTTTT

v_gene: TRBV7-2
d_gene: NA
j_gene: TRBJ1-2
abundance: NA
CDR3aa: CASSLEPGNYGYTF
CDR3nt: TGTGCCAGCAGCTTAGAGCCGGGGAACTATGGCTACACCTTC

v_gene: TRBV25-1
d_gene: NA
j_gene: TRBJ2-3
abundance: NA
CDR3aa: CASTQGIDTQYF
CDR3nt: TGTGCCAGCACACAGGGAATAGATACGCAGTATTTT

v_gene: TRBV27
d_gene: TRBD1
j_gene: TRBJ2-7
abundance: NA
CDR3aa: CASYRTGSLKAYEQYF
CDR3nt: TGTGCCAGCTATCGGACAGGGTCCCTTAAAGCCTACGAGCAGTACTTC

v_gene: TRBV28
d_gene: TRBD2
j_gene: TRBJ2-5
abundance: NA
CDR3aa: CASSLTSREETQYF
CDR3nt: TGTGCCAGCAGTTTAACTTCGCGGGAGGAGACCCAGTACTTC

v_gene: TRBV30
d_gene: NA
j_gene: TRBJ1-6
abundance: NA
CDR3aa: CAWWRMGESPLHF
CDR3nt: TGTGCCTGGTGGCGTATGGGAGAATCACCCCTCCACTTT